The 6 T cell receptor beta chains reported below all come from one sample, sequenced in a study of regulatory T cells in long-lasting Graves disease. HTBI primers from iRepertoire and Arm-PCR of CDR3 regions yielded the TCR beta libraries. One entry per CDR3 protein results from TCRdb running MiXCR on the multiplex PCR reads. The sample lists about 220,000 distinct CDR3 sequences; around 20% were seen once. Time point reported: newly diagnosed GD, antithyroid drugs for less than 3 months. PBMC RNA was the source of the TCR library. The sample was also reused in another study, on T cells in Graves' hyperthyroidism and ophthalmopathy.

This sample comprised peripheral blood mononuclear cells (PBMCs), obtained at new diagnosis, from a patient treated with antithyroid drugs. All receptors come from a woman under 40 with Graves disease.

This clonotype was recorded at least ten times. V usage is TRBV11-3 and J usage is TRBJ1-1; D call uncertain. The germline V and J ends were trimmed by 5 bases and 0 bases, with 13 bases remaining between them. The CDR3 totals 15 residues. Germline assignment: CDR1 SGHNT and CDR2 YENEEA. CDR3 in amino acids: CASSPSPVLNTEAFF. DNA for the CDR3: TGTGCCAGCAGCCCCTCTCCGGTTCTGAACACTGAAGCTTTCTTT. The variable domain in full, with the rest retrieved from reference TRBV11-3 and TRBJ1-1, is EAGVVQSPRYKIIEKKQPVAFWCNPISGHNTLYWYLQNLGQGPELLIRYENEEAVDDSQLPKDRFSAERLKGVDSTLKIQPAELGDSAVYLCASSPSPVLNTEAFFGQGTRLTVV.

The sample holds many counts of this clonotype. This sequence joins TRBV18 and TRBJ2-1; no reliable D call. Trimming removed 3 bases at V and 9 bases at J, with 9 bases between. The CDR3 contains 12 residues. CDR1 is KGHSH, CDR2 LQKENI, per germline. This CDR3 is CASSPSGTEQFF. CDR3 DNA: TGTGCCAGCTCACCGTCGGGCACTGAGCAGTTCTTC.

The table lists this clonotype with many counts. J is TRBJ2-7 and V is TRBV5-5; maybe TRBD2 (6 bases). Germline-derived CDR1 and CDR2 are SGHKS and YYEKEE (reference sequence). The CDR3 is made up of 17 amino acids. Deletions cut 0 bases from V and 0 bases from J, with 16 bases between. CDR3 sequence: CASSLGIGRGSSYEQYF. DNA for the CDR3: TGTGCCAGCAGCTTGGGGATTGGGCGGGGCAGCTCCTACGAGCAGTACTTC.

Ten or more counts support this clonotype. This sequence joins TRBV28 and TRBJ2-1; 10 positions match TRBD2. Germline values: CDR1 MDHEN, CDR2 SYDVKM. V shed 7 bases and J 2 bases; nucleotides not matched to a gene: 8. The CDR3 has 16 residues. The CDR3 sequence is CASITSGGAPYNEQFF. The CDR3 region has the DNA TGTGCCAGCATCACCAGCGGGGGGGCCCCCTACAATGAGCAGTTCTTC.

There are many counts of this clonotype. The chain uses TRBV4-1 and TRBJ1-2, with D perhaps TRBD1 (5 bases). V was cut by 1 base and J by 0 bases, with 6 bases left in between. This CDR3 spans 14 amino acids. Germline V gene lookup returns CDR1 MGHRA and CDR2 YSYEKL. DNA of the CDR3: TGCGCCAGCAGCCAAGCACAGGCTAACTATGGCTACACCTTC. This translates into CASSQAQANYGYTF.

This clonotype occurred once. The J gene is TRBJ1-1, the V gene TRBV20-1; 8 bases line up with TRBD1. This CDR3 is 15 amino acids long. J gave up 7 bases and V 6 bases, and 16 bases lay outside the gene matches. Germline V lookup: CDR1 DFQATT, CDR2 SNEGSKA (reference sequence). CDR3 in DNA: TGCAGTGCAGGGAACCCTGGACAGGGCTTTAATGAAGCTTTCTTT. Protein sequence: CSAGNPGQGFNEAFF.